This is a list of T cell receptor beta chains from one sample in a study of cytomegalovirus exposure and HLA in healthy donors. The protocol was immunoSEQ multiplex PCR, while the TCRdb copy is restricted to in-frame clones and leaves out a portion. The repertoire holds roughly 120,000 clones, with around three quarters as singletons. The material sequenced was PBMCs. The receptors originated from a woman in her twenties or thirties in good health and CMV-seronegative. CDR3s include the opening cysteine and the closing phenylalanine or tryptophan. A D gene is named only where the DNA matches it firmly. Clone size is not always given. Where it is, it says once, few, many or a class for expanded clones.

TRBD1 TRBJ2-7 - TRBV6-5 CASSQDRGSYEQYF TGTGCCAGCAGTCAGGACAGGGGGTCCTACGAGCAGTACTTC
TRBD1 TRBJ1-5 few TRBV5-8 CASSLRDRALNSNQPQHF TGTGCCAGCAGCTTGAGGGACAGGGCCCTAAATAGCAATCAGCCCCAGCATTTT
TRBD1 TRBJ2-1 once TRBV27 CASRSGQPGNEQFF TGTGCCAGCAGGTCGGGACAGCCGGGGAATGAGCAGTTCTTC
TRBD1 TRBJ1-5 - TRBV5-6 CASSAGGQPQHF TGTGCCAGCAGCGCAGGGGGGCAGCCCCAGCATTTT
- TRBJ2-5 - TRBV7-2 CASSLRFTGFQETQYF TGTGCCAGCAGCTTAAGGTTTACGGGATTCCAAGAGACCCAGTACTTC
- TRBJ1-1 - TRBV18 CASSLYREGGTEAFF TGTGCCAGCTCATTATACAGGGAAGGAGGCACTGAAGCTTTCTTT
- TRBJ2-7 - TRBV7-9 CASSPGHIYEQYF TGTGCCAGCAGCCCGGGACACATCTACGAGCAGTACTTC
TRBD2 TRBJ2-1 - TRBV30 CAWTLAGGVEQFF TGTGCCTGGACTCTAGCGGGAGGGGTTGAGCAGTTCTTC
TRBD1 TRBJ2-7 - TRBV5-4 CASSGGQSYEQYF TGTGCCAGCAGCGGGGGACAGTCCTACGAGCAGTACTTC
- TRBJ2-5 - TRBV29-1 CSVDAGGQSGTQYF TGCAGCGTTGACGCAGGGGGGCAGTCGGGGACCCAGTACTTC
- TRBJ1-1 - TRBV19 CASYRGTEAFF TGTGCCAGCTACCGGGGCACTGAAGCTTTCTTT
TRBD2 TRBJ2-3 - TRBV7-2 CASSPNPGGVRTDTQYF TGTGCCAGCAGCCCCAATCCCGGGGGGGTTCGCACAGATACGCAGTATTTT
TRBD1 TRBJ1-2 once TRBV30 CAWEGTGYGYTF TGTGCCTGGGAAGGGACAGGATATGGCTACACCTTC